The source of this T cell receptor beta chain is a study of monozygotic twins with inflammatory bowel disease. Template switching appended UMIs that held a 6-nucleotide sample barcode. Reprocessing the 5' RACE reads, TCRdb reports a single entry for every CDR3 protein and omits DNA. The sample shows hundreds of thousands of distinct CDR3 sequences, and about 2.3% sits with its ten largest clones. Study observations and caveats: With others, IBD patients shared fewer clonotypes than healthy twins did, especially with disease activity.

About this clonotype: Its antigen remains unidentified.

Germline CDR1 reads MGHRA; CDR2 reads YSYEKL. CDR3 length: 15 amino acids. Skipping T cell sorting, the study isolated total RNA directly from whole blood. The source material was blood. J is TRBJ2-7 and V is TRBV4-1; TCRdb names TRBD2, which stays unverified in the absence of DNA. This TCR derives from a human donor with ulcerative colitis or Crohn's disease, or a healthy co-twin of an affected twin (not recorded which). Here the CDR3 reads CASSLRTSGAYEQYF.